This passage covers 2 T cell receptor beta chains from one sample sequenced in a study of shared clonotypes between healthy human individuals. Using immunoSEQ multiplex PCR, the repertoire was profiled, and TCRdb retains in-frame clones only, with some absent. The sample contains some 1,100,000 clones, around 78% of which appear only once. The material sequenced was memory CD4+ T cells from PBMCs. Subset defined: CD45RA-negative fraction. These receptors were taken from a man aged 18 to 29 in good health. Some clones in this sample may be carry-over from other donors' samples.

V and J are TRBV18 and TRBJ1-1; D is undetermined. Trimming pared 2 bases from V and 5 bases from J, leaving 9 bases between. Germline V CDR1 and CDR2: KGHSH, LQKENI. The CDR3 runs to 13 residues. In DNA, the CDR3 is TGTGCCAGCTCACCAGATTGGGGAACTGAAGCTTTCTTT. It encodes CASSPDWGTEAFF. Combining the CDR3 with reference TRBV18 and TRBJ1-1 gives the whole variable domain NAGVMQNPRHLVRRRGQEARLRCSPMKGHSHVYWYRQLPEEGLKFMVYLQKENIIDESGMPKERFSAEFPKEGPSILRIQQVVRGDSAAYFCASSPDWGTEAFFGQGTRLTVV.

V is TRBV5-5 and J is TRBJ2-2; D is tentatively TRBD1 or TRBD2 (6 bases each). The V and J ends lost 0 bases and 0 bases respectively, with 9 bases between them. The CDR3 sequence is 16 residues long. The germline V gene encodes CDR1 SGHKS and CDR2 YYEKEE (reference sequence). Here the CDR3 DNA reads TGTGCCAGCAGCTTGGAGGGGGGCGCGAACACCGGGGAGCTGTTTTTT. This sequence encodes CASSLEGGANTGELFF.